This T cell receptor beta chain was documented in a study of T cell changes during pregnancy in multiple sclerosis. Clones were sequenced by immunoSEQ multiplex PCR, and TCRdb holds only the in-frame ones, with some missing. The sample holds about 70,000 clones; 90% to 95% are singletons and the top ten take 1% to 1.5%. The source is a female donor with multiple sclerosis, enrolled in a pregnancy study. The sample consisted of peripheral blood, taken in the third trimester of pregnancy.

CDR3 sequence: CASSLDTRQWEKLFF. The DNA for the CDR3 is TGTGCCAGCAGCTTAGATACGAGACAGTGGGAAAAACTGTTTTTT. The chain combines TRBV7-9 with TRBJ1-4, with D possibly matching TRBD1 (5 bases). Germline CDR1 is SEHNR and CDR2 is FQNEAQ (reference sequence). This CDR3 comprises 15 residues. Trimming removed 1 base from V and 8 bases from J, with 14 bases in between.